The clone carrying this T cell receptor (beta chain) has just a few counts. Germline lookup yields CDR1 MDHEN and CDR2 SYDVKM. V was trimmed by 2 bases and J by 7 bases, leaving 14 bases between them. The CDR3 is 15 amino acids. This sample is part of a study of blood T cell repertoires in COVID-19. In the original workflow: Nucleated cell counts were estimated from reference gene primer amplification. Using immunoSEQ multiplex PCR, the repertoire was profiled, and TCRdb retains in-frame clones only, with some absent. D and trimming come from the DNA, and the V and J calls and clone size come from that table. Among a few hundred thousand clones listed, approximately 88% were seen once.

Sequenced material: peripheral blood. The sequence was collected from a middle-aged man with acute or convalescent COVID-19. The chain combines TRBV28 with TRBJ2-2, with TRBD2 as a possible D gene (7 bases). The CDR3 sequence: CASSLEGGPLGELFF. CDR3 coding DNA: TGTGCCAGCAGTTTAGAGGGGGGGCCGCTCGGGGAGCTGTTTTTT.